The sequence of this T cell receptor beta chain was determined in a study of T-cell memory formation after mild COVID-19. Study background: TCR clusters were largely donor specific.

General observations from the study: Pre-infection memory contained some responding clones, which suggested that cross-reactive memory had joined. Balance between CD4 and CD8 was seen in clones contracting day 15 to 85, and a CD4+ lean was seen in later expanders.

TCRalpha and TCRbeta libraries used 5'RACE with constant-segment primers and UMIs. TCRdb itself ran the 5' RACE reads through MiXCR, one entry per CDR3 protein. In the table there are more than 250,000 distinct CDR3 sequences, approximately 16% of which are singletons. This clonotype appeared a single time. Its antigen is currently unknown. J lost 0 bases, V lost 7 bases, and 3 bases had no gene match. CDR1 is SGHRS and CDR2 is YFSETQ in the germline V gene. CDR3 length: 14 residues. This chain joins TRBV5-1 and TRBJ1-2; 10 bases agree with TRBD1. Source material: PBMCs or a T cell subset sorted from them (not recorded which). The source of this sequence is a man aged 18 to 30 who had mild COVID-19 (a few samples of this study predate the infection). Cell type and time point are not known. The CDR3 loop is CASGTGETNYGYTF. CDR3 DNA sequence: TGCGCCAGCGGGACAGGGGAAACTAACTATGGCTACACCTTC.